Listed here are 17 T cell receptor beta chains from one sample, sequenced in a study of somatic mutations in cytotoxic T cells in rheumatoid arthritis. Sequencing was performed with immunoSEQ multiplex PCR; in TCRdb, only in-frame clones are kept and a portion is missing. The profile covers 20,000 or so clones, with over 70% appearing a single time and 10% taken by the ten largest. The material sequenced was CD8+ T cells sorted from blood. The source of these receptors is a woman aged 45-65 years in good health.

The rearrangement joins TRBV25-1 to TRBJ2-1, with D possibly TRBD1 on 6 matching bases. The CDR3 has 15 amino acids. In germline, CDR1 is MGHDK, CDR2 SYGVNS. Trimming removed 8 bases at V and 4 bases at J, with 18 bases between. In DNA form, the CDR3 reads TGTGCCAGCGGCTCCTGGGGGCAGGGGTACAATGAGCAGTTCTTC. This sequence encodes CASGSWGQGYNEQFF.

This sequence joins TRBV7-9 and TRBJ2-1; 15 bases match TRBD2. Germline V gives CDR1 SEHNR, CDR2 FQNEAQ (reference sequence). V shed 5 bases and J 6 bases; nucleotides not matched to a gene: 5. This CDR3 has 16 residues. CDR3 residues: CASSLWTSGRVNEQFF. The CDR3 nucleotides read TGTGCCAGCAGCCTGTGGACTAGCGGGAGGGTCAATGAGCAGTTCTTC.

The table lists this clone with a count of one. The chain recombines TRBV4-3 with TRBJ2-7; no definite D call. Germline V gene lookup returns CDR1 LGHNA and CDR2 YSLEER. The V end lost 2 bases, the J end lost 0 bases, and 8 bases lay between the germline ends. The CDR3 totals 14 residues. The CDR3 nucleotides read TGCGCCAGCAGCCAATCGCTGAGCTCCTACGAGCAGTACTTC. Translation gives CASSQSLSSYEQYF.

The J gene is TRBJ2-1, the V gene TRBV10-2; the D is unclear. Germline V lookup: CDR1 WSHSY, CDR2 SAAADI. Trimming pared 5 bases from V and 7 bases from J, leaving 9 bases between. The CDR3 has 12 amino acids. The CDR3 is CASSRGKNEQFF. The DNA for the CDR3 is TGCGCCAGCAGTCGCGGAAAAAATGAGCAGTTCTTC.

The CDR3 protein is CASSSGGGNTEAFF. The CDR3 region has the DNA TGTGCCAGCAGCTCCGGGGGGGGGAACACTGAAGCTTTCTTT. The chain joins TRBV5-4 to TRBJ1-1, with D possibly TRBD1 on 5 matching bases. CDR3 length: 14 amino acids. V lost 3 bases and J 1 base, leaving 10 bases between the germline ends. Germline V gene lookup returns CDR1 SGHNT and CDR2 YYREEE (reference sequence). Together with reference TRBV5-4 and TRBJ1-1, the CDR3 gives the full variable domain: ETGVTQSPTHLIKTRGQQVTLRCSSQSGHNTVSWYQQALGQGPQFIFQYYREEENGRGNFPPRFSGLQFPNYSSELNVNALELDDSALYLCASSSGGGNTEAFFGQGTRLTVV.

J is TRBJ2-1 and V is TRBV13; 8 bases line up with TRBD2. The CDR3 consists of 15 residues. Germline trimming cut 4 bases from V and 5 bases from J; bases unmatched to any gene: 7. Germline V gives CDR1 PRHDT, CDR2 FYEKMQ (reference sequence). The CDR3 nucleotides read TGTGCCAGCAGCTCCGGGACTAGTCCCAACAATGAGCAGTTCTTC. Translation gives CASSSGTSPNNEQFF.

The V and J genes are TRBV5-8 and TRBJ1-4, with 8 bases aligning to TRBD1. Germline CDR1 is SGHTS and CDR2 is YDEGEE. With V trimmed by 5 bases and J by 3 bases, 6 bases remained unmatched. This CDR3 spans 15 amino acids. In DNA, the CDR3 is TGTGCCAGCAGTCATGGACAGGGTTCTAATGAAAAACTGTTTTTT. Translated, it gives CASSHGQGSNEKLFF.

The chain employs TRBV29-1 and TRBJ2-1; 8 bases are a match to TRBD2. CDR1 and CDR2 (germline): SQVTM, ANQGSEA. The CDR3 totals 14 residues. V lost 4 bases, J lost 1 base, and 3 bases stayed unmatched. For the CDR3, the DNA is TGCAGCGTTGGGAGCGGGAGATCCTACAATGAGCAGTTCTTC. This translates into CSVGSGRSYNEQFF.

The rearrangement joins TRBV27 to TRBJ1-1; the D gene is possibly TRBD1 (6 bases). Deletions cut 8 bases from V and 4 bases from J, with 17 bases between. Germline V lookup: CDR1 MNHEY, CDR2 SMNVEV (reference sequence). This CDR3 has 14 residues. Here the CDR3 reads CASVPRGGVTEAFF. As DNA, the CDR3 is TGTGCCAGCGTACCAAGGGGGGGTGTCACTGAAGCTTTCTTT.

The rearrangement links TRBV9 to TRBJ2-5; D not resolved. The germline V gene has CDR1 SGDLS and CDR2 YYNGEE. This CDR3 is 13 amino acids long. V was trimmed by 0 bases and J by 2 bases, leaving 5 bases between them. The CDR3 loop is CASSVAGQETQYF. The CDR3 nucleotides are TGTGCCAGCAGCGTAGCCGGGCAAGAGACCCAGTACTTC.

The V gene is TRBV6-1, the J gene TRBJ2-7; D gene ambiguous. The CDR3 covers 13 residues. Germline CDR1 is MNHNS and CDR2 is SASEGT. V shed 10 bases and J shed 6 bases, with 19 bases lying between them. Here the CDR3 DNA reads TGTGCCACCGAGGACCAAATCACGTCCGAGCAGTACTTC. Its translation: CATEDQITSEQYF.

This clone appeared a single time. The chain carries TRBV2 and TRBJ1-5; TRBD1 matches 9 bases. V lost 5 bases, J lost 7 bases, and 9 bases stayed unmatched. Germline V gene sequence: CDR1 SNHLY, CDR2 FYNNEI. The CDR3 extends over 15 amino acids. As DNA, the CDR3 is TGTGCCAGCAGTCCCGGGACAGGGAGTGAACAGCCCCAGCATTTT. Translation gives CASSPGTGSEQPQHF.

This clone is a singleton in its sample. This chain uses TRBV4-2 with TRBJ1-3; 7 bases are a match to TRBD1. Trimming took 0 bases from V and 3 from J; bases not matched to a gene: 8. CDR3 length: 17 residues. Germline V gene lookup returns CDR1 LGHNA and CDR2 YNFKEQ. This CDR3 is CASSQDRDRAVGNTIYF. CDR3 coding DNA: TGTGCCAGCAGCCAAGATCGCGACAGGGCCGTTGGAAACACCATATATTTT.

V usage is TRBV27 and J usage is TRBJ2-1; 12 bases map to TRBD1. The CDR3 runs to 15 residues. Germline V gene data show CDR1 as MNHEY and CDR2 as SMNVEV (reference sequence). V lost 5 bases, J lost 7 bases, and 6 bases stayed unmatched. The CDR3 DNA sequence: TGTGCCAGCAGTCCGGGACAGGGGGCTCGGAATGAGCAGTTCTTC. Amino acid sequence: CASSPGQGARNEQFF.

The V call is TRBV7-6, the J call TRBJ2-3; D may be TRBD2 (7 bases). V lost 3 bases to trimming and J lost 6 bases, with 16 bases between them. Germline CDR1 SGHVS, CDR2 FNYEAQ. The CDR3 has 15 residues. The CDR3 DNA reads TGTGCCAGCAGCTTTACGGACGCGGGGGCGGATACGCAGTATTTT. Translation: CASSFTDAGADTQYF.

V and J are TRBV6-6 and TRBJ1-1; unclear D gene. Germline CDR1 is MNHNY and CDR2 is SVGAGI (reference sequence). The CDR3 has 14 amino acids. DNA of the CDR3: TGTGGGGGAACCGAGGGCAGACGAGAAACTGAAGCTTTCTTT. Translating gives CGGTEGRRETEAFF.

The chain uses TRBV6-5 and TRBJ2-7; 7 bases fit TRBD1. The CDR3 runs to 14 residues. The V gene's germline CDR1 is MNHEY and CDR2 SVGAGI. The V and J ends lost 6 bases and 6 bases, in that order; junction bases with no gene match: 11. The CDR3 DNA reads TGTGCCAGCAGCCCCGACAGGGTATCATCCGAGCAGTACTTC. This sequence encodes CASSPDRVSSEQYF.